Sequencing of this TCR beta chain was carried out in a study of CXCR3-negative and CXCR3-positive naive CD8 T cells. Study-wide findings and caveats: TRB CDR3 properties indicated TCR strength, while surface CD5 was similar across naive subsets.

Researchers reported sorting every CD8+ T cell subset in triplicate, 300,000 to 350,000 cells per sort. The authors made the TRB cDNA libraries by 5' RACE using UMI labels. TCRdb re-called the 5' RACE reads and shows each CDR3 protein once, DNA omitted. This table holds 41,000 or so distinct CDR3 sequences. Germline-derived CDR1 and CDR2 are SEHNR and FQNEAQ (reference sequence). The CDR3 sequence is 12 residues long. Concerning this clonotype itself: Its antigen is still unknown.

This clonotype was sampled from a human donor in good health. Some clones in this sample may be carry-over from other donors' samples. Sequences were obtained from naive CXCR3- CD8+ T cells from blood. Indicated subset: CD45RO-CCR7+CD27+CD95- naive CD8+ T cells lacking CXCR3 (TNR3-). The chain uses TRBV7-9 and TRBJ2-4. This CDR3 is CASSPTDIIQYF.